The clone carrying this T cell receptor beta chain qualifies as medium-sized (0.01 to 0.1%). No antigen is known for it. CDR3 length: 15 amino acids. Germline trimming cut 3 bases from V and 0 bases from J; bases unmatched to any gene: 5. Germline V gene data show CDR1 as LNHDA and CDR2 as SQIVND (reference sequence). The data derive from a study of circulating CD8 cells and anti-PD-1 response in melanoma. Whole-study findings and limits: PD-1 and DPOS subsets showed similar, higher clonality than DNEG.

Live CD3+CD8+TCRalphabeta+ cells were sorted into four subsets by PD-1 and/or TIGIT. Using about 15 ng of total RNA, TCR libraries were made with the QIAseq Immune Repertoire TCR panel. TCRdb re-called the reads through MiXCR, storing one row per CDR3 protein. The sample yields some 970 distinct CDR3 sequences, over 6.5% seen once. The sequence was collected from a human donor with melanoma. V is TRBV19 and J is TRBJ2-7; TRBD1 matches 7 bases. The sequenced sample was CD8+ T cells from PBMCs, obtained at baseline or after one month of anti-PD-1 therapy (not recorded which). The CDR3 DNA follows: TGTGCCAGTAGTATCACAGGGGACCTCTCCTACGAGCAGTACTTC. The encoded protein is CASSITGDLSYEQYF.